These 29 T cell receptor beta chains share one sample of origin, sequenced in a study of T-cell memory formation after mild COVID-19. TCRdb passed the 5' RACE reads through MiXCR, listing each CDR3 protein once. The sample lists about 250,000 distinct CDR3 sequences, roughly 17% occurring once. Sequencing was performed on PBMCs or a T cell subset sorted from them (not recorded which). The receptor set was obtained from a man aged 18 to 29 who had mild COVID-19 (a few samples of this study predate the infection). Cell type and time point are not known.

The table lists this clonotype with a few counts. The genes are TRBV7-2 and TRBJ2-1; D remains unclear. Germline-derived CDR1 and CDR2 are SGHTA and FQGNSA. CDR3 length: 14 amino acids. Trimming left V 5 bases short and J 4 bases short, with 12 bases between. The CDR3 sequence is CASSPQRLYNEQFF. The DNA of the CDR3 is TGTGCCAGCAGCCCTCAGCGCCTATACAATGAGCAGTTCTTC.

This chain links TRBV5-1 with TRBJ2-5, with TRBD2 identical over 11 bases. Germline trimming cut 1 base from V and 2 bases from J; bases unmatched to any gene: 13. CDR1 and CDR2 (germline): SGHRS, YFSETQ. This CDR3 contains 19 residues. CDR3 DNA sequence: TGCGCCAGCAGCTTGAAATCCCCGCTGGCTAGCGGGGGGCAAGAGACCCAGTACTTC. Translated, it gives CASSLKSPLASGGQETQYF.

This chain connects TRBV20-1 to TRBJ1-2; 11 bases align to TRBD1. Germline values: CDR1 DFQATT, CDR2 SNEGSKA (reference sequence). After removal of 6 bases from V and 5 bases from J, the junction contained 20 bases not matched to a gene. The CDR3 spans 18 residues. The CDR3 DNA reads as TGCAGTGCCCCAGGCAATGCCGGACAGGGGGCGGTTGGGTATGGCTACACCTTC. It encodes CSAPGNAGQGAVGYGYTF.

This clonotype turned up a few times. The chain couples TRBV7-2 to TRBJ1-4; perhaps TRBD1 as D (6 bases). Germline V CDR1 and CDR2: SGHTA, FQGNSA. V gave up 4 bases and J gave up 6 bases, with 12 bases separating them. The CDR3 loop spans 14 amino acids. The CDR3 DNA reads as TGTGCCAGCAGCTCGTGGGGGGCAGATGAAAAACTGTTTTTT. This gives the protein CASSSWGADEKLFF.

The chain uses TRBV6-2 or TRBV6-3 and TRBJ2-2; the D is unclear. The CDR3 consists of 13 residues. Deletions cut 7 bases from V and 6 bases from J, with 12 bases between. Per the germline V gene, CDR1 is MNHEY and CDR2 is SVGEGT. CDR3 nucleotide sequence: TGTGCCAGCAATCGGAACGGCGCCGGGGAGCTGTTTTTT. It codes for CASNRNGAGELFF.

This clonotype showed up many times. This chain uses TRBV5-1 with TRBJ2-5; D may match TRBD1 or TRBD2 (5 bases each). The V end was cut by 4 bases, the J end by 1 base, with 14 bases between. Germline lookup yields CDR1 SGHRS and CDR2 YFSETQ. The CDR3 has 15 amino acids. Here the CDR3 reads CASSLTGAIQETQYF. The CDR3 DNA is TGCGCCAGCAGCCTGACCGGGGCCATCCAAGAGACCCAGTACTTC.

A few counts support this clonotype. The genes are TRBV30 and TRBJ1-6; unclear D gene. CDR3 size: 16 residues. V was shortened by 2 bases and J by 6 bases, with 17 bases between the two germline ends. Germline CDR1 GTSNPN, CDR2 SVGIG (reference sequence). CDR3 in amino acids: CAWSQKASDFNSPLHF. For the CDR3, the DNA is TGTGCCTGGAGTCAGAAGGCCTCGGATTTTAATTCACCCCTCCACTTT.

In its sample, this clonotype was seen a few times. The V gene is TRBV7-2, the J gene TRBJ2-1, with 7 bases lining up with TRBD2. Germline V gene sequence: CDR1 SGHTA, CDR2 FQGNSA. V lost 2 bases, J lost 5 bases, and 9 bases stayed unmatched. The CDR3 has 16 amino acids. In DNA form, the CDR3 reads TGTGCCAGCAGCTTAAGGCTAGCGGTCCAAGACAATGAGCAGTTCTTC. Protein: CASSLRLAVQDNEQFF.

This clonotype was detected a few times. The chain links TRBV5-5 to TRBJ1-1, with 9 bases lining up with TRBD1. The CDR3 sequence is 15 residues long. Germline assignment: CDR1 SGHKS and CDR2 YYEKEE (reference sequence). V lost 4 bases, J lost 1 base, and 5 bases stayed unmatched. The CDR3 sequence is CASSPWGQGNTEAFF. For the CDR3, the DNA is TGTGCCAGCAGCCCATGGGGACAGGGGAACACTGAAGCTTTCTTT. The full variable domain, rest sourced from reference TRBV5-5 and TRBJ1-1, is DAGVTQSPTHLIKTRGQQVTLRCSPISGHKSVSWYQQVLGQGPQFIFQYYEKEERGRGNFPDRFSARQFPNYSSELNVNALLLGDSALYLCASSPWGQGNTEAFFGQGTRLTVV.

This clonotype was detected a few times. This chain links TRBV7-2 with TRBJ2-3, with D possibly TRBD2 on 6 matching bases. Germline V gene data show CDR1 as SGHTA and CDR2 as FQGNSA. V was cut by 2 bases and J by 2 bases, with 14 bases left in between. The CDR3 extends over 16 amino acids. The CDR3 region has the DNA TGTGCCAGCAGCTTAAGGGCGGGGATACTCACAGATACGCAGTATTTT. Translating gives CASSLRAGILTDTQYF.

V usage is TRBV9 and J usage is TRBJ1-2, with TRBD1 as a possible D gene (5 bases). Looked up from germline, CDR1 is SGDLS and CDR2 is YYNGEE. Trimming left V 4 bases short and J 8 bases short, with 15 bases between. CDR3 length: 13 residues. CDR3 coding DNA: TGTGCCAGCAGCCCCGGGACGGCCATAGGCTACACCTTC. Encoded protein: CASSPGTAIGYTF.

This clonotype has more than one count but fewer than ten. The chain couples TRBV7-2 to TRBJ2-5; 10 nucleotides agree with TRBD2. The V and J ends lost 1 base and 2 bases, in that order; junction bases with no gene match: 4. The germline V gene encodes CDR1 SGHTA and CDR2 FQGNSA. The CDR3 loop spans 16 amino acids. The CDR3, as DNA: TGTGCCAGCAGCTTAGGTGGACTAGCGGTACAAGAGACCCAGTACTTC. Its translation is CASSLGGLAVQETQYF.

V is TRBV24-1 and J is TRBJ2-2; 9 nucleotides align to TRBD1. Germline assignment: CDR1 KGHDR and CDR2 SFDVKD. This CDR3 spans 16 amino acids. V shed 4 bases and J 6 bases; nucleotides not matched to a gene: 8. The CDR3 DNA sequence: TGTGCCACCAGTGACGAAGGACAGGGGAGCCCCGGGGAGCTGTTTTTT. Translating it yields CATSDEGQGSPGELFF.

The genes are TRBV11-2 and TRBJ2-2, with 7 bases matching TRBD1. The CDR3 extends over 15 amino acids. The V segment lost 4 bases and the J segment 2 bases; nucleotides outside the gene matches: 4. Germline V gene sequence: CDR1 SGHAT, CDR2 FQNNGV. DNA for the CDR3: TGTGCCAGCAGCTCTAACAGGGGCAACACCGGGGAGCTGTTTTTT. Encoded protein: CASSSNRGNTGELFF. Based on the CDR3 plus reference TRBV11-2 and TRBJ2-2, the full variable domain is EAGVAQSPRYKIIEKRQSVAFWCNPISGHATLYWYQQILGQGPKLLIQFQNNGVVDDSQLPKDRFSAERLKGVDSTLKIQPAKLEDSAVYLCASSSNRGNTGELFFGEGSRLTVL.

The J gene is TRBJ2-7, the V gene TRBV6-1, with TRBD2 matching over 12 bases. With V trimmed by 6 bases and J by 2 bases, 8 bases remained unmatched. Germline V lookup: CDR1 MNHNS, CDR2 SASEGT. The CDR3 has 16 amino acids. The CDR3 region has the DNA TGTGCCAGCAGGAAGACTAGCGGGGGCTCTACCTACGAGCAGTACGTC. Translation gives CASRKTSGGSTYEQYV.

This clonotype appeared a few times. The V gene is TRBV15, the J gene TRBJ1-4, with a possible D match to TRBD1 (5 bases). Germline V gene sequence: CDR1 LNHNV, CDR2 YYDKDF (reference sequence). The CDR3 length is 15 residues. V was clipped by 0 bases and J by 6 bases, with 11 bases between them. CDR3 coding DNA: TGTGCCACCAGCAGAGATAGGGGTACTTATGAAAAACTGTTTTTT. Residues: CATSRDRGTYEKLFF.

This clonotype has only a few counts. The chain uses TRBV27 and TRBJ1-2, with 10 nucleotides matching TRBD1. The trim removed 0 bases at V and 4 bases at J, leaving 5 bases unmatched. Germline V gene data show CDR1 as MNHEY and CDR2 as SMNVEV (reference sequence). The CDR3 spans 16 residues. The CDR3 region is CASSLSLRTGGYGYTF. CDR3 in DNA: TGTGCCAGCAGTTTATCACTCCGGACAGGGGGCTATGGCTACACCTTC.

This clonotype was seen repeatedly, ten times or more. The rearrangement links TRBV30 to TRBJ2-2; possible D gene TRBD1, 6 bases. This CDR3 is built from 13 residues. Trimming pared 7 bases from V and 1 base from J, leaving 10 bases between. CDR1 and CDR2 from the germline V gene are GTSNPN and SVGIG (reference sequence). CDR3: CASPTGNTGELFF. The CDR3 coding sequence is TGTGCCTCCCCGACAGGGAACACCGGGGAGCTGTTTTTT.

This chain connects TRBV19 to TRBJ2-1; D is ambiguous. CDR3 length equals 16 residues. Trimming took off 2 bases at V and 9 bases at J, with 20 bases between the two ends. Germline V gene sequence: CDR1 LNHDA, CDR2 SQIVND (reference sequence). This CDR3 is CASSISWTLIVSEQFF. The CDR3 DNA follows: TGTGCCAGTAGTATATCTTGGACCCTGATCGTCAGTGAGCAGTTCTTC.

This clonotype appeared a few times. This sequence joins TRBV5-5 and TRBJ1-2; the match to TRBD1 covers 7 bases. CDR3 length equals 17 residues. From germline, CDR1 is SGHKS and CDR2 YYEKEE (reference sequence). V shed 4 bases, J shed 4 bases, and the junction held 16 bases outside the gene matches. CDR3 loop: CASSPPRTGPASYGYTF. The CDR3 DNA sequence: TGTGCCAGCAGCCCCCCCCGGACAGGCCCCGCGAGCTATGGCTACACCTTC.

This clonotype came up a few times. This chain uses TRBV7-2 with TRBJ2-7; possibly TRBD1 or TRBD2 for D (6 bases each). The CDR3 loop spans 11 amino acids. Germline CDR1 reads SGHTA; CDR2 reads FQGNSA. The V end was cut by 8 bases, the J end by 7 bases, with 12 bases between. The CDR3 is CASRIGGEQYF. The CDR3 DNA reads TGTGCCAGCCGGATAGGGGGGGAGCAGTACTTC.

The chain combines TRBV14 with TRBJ1-3; TRBD1 might be the D (5 bases). Trimming removed 1 base from V and 2 bases from J, with 6 bases in between. The germline V gene has CDR1 SGHDN and CDR2 FVKESK. The CDR3 is made up of 14 amino acids. The CDR3 protein is CASSQAGAGNTIYF. CDR3 sequence (DNA): TGTGCCAGCAGCCAAGCGGGGGCTGGAAACACCATATATTTT.

This clonotype has more than one count but fewer than ten. The chain links TRBV12-3 or TRBV12-4 to TRBJ2-3; D not certain. Trimming cost V 2 bases and J 0 bases, with 9 bases left between them. This CDR3 is 15 amino acids long. The CDR3 spells CASSLNGLSTDTQYF. The CDR3 DNA reads TGTGCCAGCAGTTTAAACGGCCTTAGCACAGATACGCAGTATTTT.

This clonotype was observed many times. The chain has TRBV7-2 and TRBJ2-2, with 7 bases that match TRBD1. V dropped 3 bases and J dropped 4; count of bases not matched to a gene: 5. Germline V lookup: CDR1 SGHTA, CDR2 FQGNSA. The CDR3 sequence is 15 residues long. CDR3 sequence reads: CASSFRTGVTGELFF. Here the CDR3 DNA reads TGTGCCAGCAGCTTCCGGACAGGCGTCACCGGGGAGCTGTTTTTT.

In its sample, this clonotype was seen a few times. The chain recombines TRBV5-1 with TRBJ2-3, with a weak D call TRBD1 (5 bases). Trimming removed 5 bases at V and 2 bases at J, with 12 bases between. The V gene's germline CDR1 is SGHRS and CDR2 YFSETQ. The CDR3 has 14 amino acids. CDR3 region: CASRENRNTDTQYF. CDR3 nucleotide sequence: TGCGCCAGCAGGGAGAACAGGAACACAGATACGCAGTATTTT.

This clonotype appeared a few times. In nucleotides, the CDR3 is TGCGCCAGCAGCCAACTTGGAAGGGGGGGCAATCAGCCCCAGCATTTT. Protein sequence: CASSQLGRGGNQPQHF. The chain employs TRBV4-1 and TRBJ1-5; a possible D gene is TRBD1 (6 bases). Germline V CDR1 and CDR2: MGHRA, YSYEKL. The CDR3 loop spans 16 amino acids. V was clipped by 2 bases and J by 2 bases, with 13 bases between them.

The chain links TRBV3-1 to TRBJ2-2; 7 nucleotides line up with TRBD2. The CDR3 totals 13 residues. Germline CDR1 is LGHDT and CDR2 is YNNKEL (reference sequence). Trimming at V came to 6 bases and at J to 8 bases, leaving 6 bases not matched to a gene. The CDR3 DNA reads TGTGCCAGCAGTCGACTAGCCGAGGGGGAGCTGTTTTTT. Translation gives CASSRLAEGELFF.

Only a few counts were recorded for this clonotype. The chain has TRBV4-3 and TRBJ1-1; 9 positions agree with TRBD1. CDR1 LGHNA and CDR2 YSLEER come from the germline V gene. V lost 0 bases and J lost 3; bases outside the gene matches: 2. There are 15 residues in the CDR3. CDR3 nucleotides: TGCGCCAGCAGCCAAGAGGGGACAGGGCACACTGAAGCTTTCTTT. It encodes CASSQEGTGHTEAFF.

This clonotype was observed a few times. The CDR3 DNA is TGTGCCAGCAGCACCGCGGTGGCTAGCACAGATACGCAGTATTTT. This gives the protein CASSTAVASTDTQYF. The chain is built from TRBV7-2 and TRBJ2-3; D is undetermined. The CDR3 length is 15 residues. The V gene's germline CDR1 is SGHTA and CDR2 FQGNSA. The V gene lost 5 bases and the J gene lost 0 bases, with 12 bases spanning the gap.